The following is a TCR beta chain sequence with its context. Antigen unknown. This sample stems from a study of cytomegalovirus exposure and HLA in healthy donors. Assay: immunoSEQ multiplex PCR; the TCRdb copy retains only in-frame clones and omits some. The profile shows 120,000 or so clones, approximately 89% of them singletons. Whole-study results and caveats: A subsequent analysis found that TCR clusters from the first cohort also tended to co-occur in the 90 to 150 validation repertoires, with 90% to 95% of cluster scores above 0. Many donors carried some public TCRs, although rarity characterized most TCR sequences. Investigators reported 164 TCR beta chains as tied to cytomegalovirus.

CDR3 length: 13 amino acids. The V gene lost 2 bases and the J gene lost 8 bases, with 13 bases spanning the gap. The germline V gene encodes CDR1 SGHNT and CDR2 YYREEE (reference sequence). The V call is TRBV5-4, the J call TRBJ1-2, with D tentatively TRBD1 (5 bases). Sequences were obtained from PBMCs. This sequence was found in a woman younger than 35 in good health and CMV-seronegative. The CDR3 here is CASSLDRLKGYTF. CDR3 DNA sequence: TGTGCCAGCAGCTTAGACAGATTGAAGGGCTACACCTTC.